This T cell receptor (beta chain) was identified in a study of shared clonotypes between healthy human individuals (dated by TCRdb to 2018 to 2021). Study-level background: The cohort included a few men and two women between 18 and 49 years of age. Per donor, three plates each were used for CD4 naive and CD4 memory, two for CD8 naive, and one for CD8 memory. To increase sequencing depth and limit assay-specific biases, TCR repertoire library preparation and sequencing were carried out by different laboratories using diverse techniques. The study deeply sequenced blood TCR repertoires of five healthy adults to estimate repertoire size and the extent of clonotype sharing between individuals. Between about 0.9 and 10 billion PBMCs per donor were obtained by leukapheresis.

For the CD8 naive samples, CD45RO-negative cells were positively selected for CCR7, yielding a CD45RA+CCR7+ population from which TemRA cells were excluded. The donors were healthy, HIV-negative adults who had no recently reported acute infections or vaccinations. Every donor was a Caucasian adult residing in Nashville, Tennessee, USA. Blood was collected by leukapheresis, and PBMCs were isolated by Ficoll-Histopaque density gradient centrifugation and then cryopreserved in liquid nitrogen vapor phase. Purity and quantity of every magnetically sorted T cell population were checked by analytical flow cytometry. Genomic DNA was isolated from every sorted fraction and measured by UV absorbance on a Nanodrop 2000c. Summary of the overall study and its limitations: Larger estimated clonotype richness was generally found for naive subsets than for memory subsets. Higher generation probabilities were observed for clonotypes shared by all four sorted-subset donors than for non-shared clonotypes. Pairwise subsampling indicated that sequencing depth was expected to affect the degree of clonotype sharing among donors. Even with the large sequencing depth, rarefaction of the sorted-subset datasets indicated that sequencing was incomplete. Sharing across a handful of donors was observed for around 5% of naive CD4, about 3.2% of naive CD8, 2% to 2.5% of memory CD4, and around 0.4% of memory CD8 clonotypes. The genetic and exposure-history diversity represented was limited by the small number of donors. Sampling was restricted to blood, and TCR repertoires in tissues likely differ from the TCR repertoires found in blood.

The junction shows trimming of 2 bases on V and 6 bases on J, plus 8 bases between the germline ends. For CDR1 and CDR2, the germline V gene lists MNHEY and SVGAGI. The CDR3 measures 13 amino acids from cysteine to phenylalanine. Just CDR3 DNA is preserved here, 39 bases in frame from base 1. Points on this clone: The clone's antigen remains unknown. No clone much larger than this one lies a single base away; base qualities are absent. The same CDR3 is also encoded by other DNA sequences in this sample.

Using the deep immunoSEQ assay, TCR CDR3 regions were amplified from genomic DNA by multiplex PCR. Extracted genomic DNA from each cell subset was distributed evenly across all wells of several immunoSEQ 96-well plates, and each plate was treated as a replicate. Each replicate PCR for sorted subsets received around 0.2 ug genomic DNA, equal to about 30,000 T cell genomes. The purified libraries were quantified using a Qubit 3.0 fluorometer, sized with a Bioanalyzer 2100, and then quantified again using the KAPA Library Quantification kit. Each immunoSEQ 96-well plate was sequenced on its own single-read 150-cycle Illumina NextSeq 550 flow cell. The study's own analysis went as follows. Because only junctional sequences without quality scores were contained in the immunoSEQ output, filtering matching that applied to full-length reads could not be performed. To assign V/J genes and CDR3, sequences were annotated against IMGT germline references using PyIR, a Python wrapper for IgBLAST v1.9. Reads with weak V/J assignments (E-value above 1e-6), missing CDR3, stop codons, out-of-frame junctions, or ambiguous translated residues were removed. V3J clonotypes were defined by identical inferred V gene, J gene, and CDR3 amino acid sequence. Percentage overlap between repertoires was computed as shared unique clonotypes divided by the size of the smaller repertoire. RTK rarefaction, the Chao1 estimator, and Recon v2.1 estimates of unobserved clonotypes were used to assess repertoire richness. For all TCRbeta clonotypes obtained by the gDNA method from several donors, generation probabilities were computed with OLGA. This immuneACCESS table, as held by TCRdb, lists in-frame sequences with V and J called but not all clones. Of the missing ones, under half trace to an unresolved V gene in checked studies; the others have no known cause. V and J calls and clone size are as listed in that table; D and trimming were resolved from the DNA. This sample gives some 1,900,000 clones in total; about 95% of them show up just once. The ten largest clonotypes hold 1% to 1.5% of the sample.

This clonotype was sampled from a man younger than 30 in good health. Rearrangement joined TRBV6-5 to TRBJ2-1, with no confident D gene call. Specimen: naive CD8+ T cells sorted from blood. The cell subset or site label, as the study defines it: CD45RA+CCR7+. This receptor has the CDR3 CASSYGASNEQFF. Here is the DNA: TGTGCCAGCAGTTACGGAGCTAGCAATGAGCAGTTCTTC.